This TCR beta chain came from a study of T cells in Graves' hyperthyroidism and ophthalmopathy (dated by TCRdb to between 2018 and 2021). General notes on the study: Peripheral blood was collected at initial diagnosis, before any treatment. TCR Vbeta CDR3 sequencing of 120 to 150 peripheral blood samples (43 ophthalmopathy, roughly 72 hyperthyroidism and some 17 progressor patients) is reported in the paper. To identify distinguishing TCR V-J signatures, a discovery cohort of 90 to 100 patients was used, comprising approximately 40 with Graves' ophthalmopathy and 57 with stable Graves' hyperthyroidism. The 75 to 100 discovery patients were randomly divided into training and test sets at a 7:3 ratio. Following sampling, methimazole starting at 30 mg daily was given to hyperthyroidism patients, and high-dose intravenous methylprednisolone was given to ophthalmopathy patients. In addition, the study compared T-cell repertoires in thyroid tissue and in blood from about 6 Graves' hyperthyroidism patients. An independent validation cohort of about 19 hyperthyroidism patients and about 15 patients who later progressed to ophthalmopathy tested prospective prediction of ophthalmopathy. What the research found in general, with its limitations: In validation, the model predicted progression to ophthalmopathy with 65% to 71% sensitivity and about 73% specificity, a median of about 6.7 months before onset. Most expanded thyroid clonotypes (frequency above 0.001) were also found in blood, which suggests that blood repertoires may mirror thyroid immune responses. Ophthalmopathy was separated from stable hyperthyroidism by a 13 V-J signature model, with approximately 90% sensitivity and around 81% specificity obtained in cross-validation and 80%/75% obtained in testing. No statistical method was used to fix the sample size in advance, and group allocation was not hidden from the investigators.

To note about this clonotype: Its antigen specificity is not known. Base qualities are not recorded, but no much larger clone differs from it by a single base.

Moderately to severely active disease, a Clinical Activity Score of at least 3, a NOSPECS grade of at least 4, and a duration under 3 months were present in ophthalmopathy patients. Any patient with an uncontrolled infection, another autoimmune disease, pregnancy or lactation was excluded. Diagnoses were established on the basis of clinical symptoms, serum thyroxine and TRAb, thyroid ultrasound, and orbital computed tomography. PBMCs were separated from roughly 9.6 ml of fresh peripheral blood using Ficoll-Paque density gradient centrifugation. Total RNA was extracted with Trizol reagent, and quality was checked on an Agilent 2100 Bioanalyzer. The TCR beta CDR3 regions were amplified from RNA transcripts. For the first round of RT-PCR on the TCR CDR3, the HTBI primer set was used together with the Qiagen OneStep RT-PCR kit. The libraries were constructed in a second round of multiplex PCR and then size-selected and purified. Paired-end sequencing of the libraries was performed with 100 bp reads on an Illumina HiSeq2000. The study's own analysis went as follows. SOAPnuke was used to process the raw data, with reads discarded if the reads contained adapters or uncalled bases, had a mean Phred below 15, or lacked an exact constant-primer or identifier match. COPE v1.2.5 was used to merge high-quality paired reads, and clonotypes were defined as unique nucleotide sequences. MiTCR v1.1 was used to align clonotypes to the IMGT TRBV, TRBD and TRBJ reference segments. The analysis was restricted to V-J combinations with a frequency above 0.0001, which together covered 99.2% of the repertoires. A TCS score was defined as the ratio of F50 (clonal expansion) to E x V (chaos), with BLOSUM62-based TCRdist applied between CDR3 peptides within each V-J. Welch's t-statistics and random forest reduced fewer than 550 V-J features to roughly 13, which were used in a naive Bayes classifier (R e1071). TCRdb trimmed public reads at Q25 via fastp, called clones via MiXCR and kept in-frame beta chains. Duplicate CDR3 protein sequences are folded into a single record with the most common DNA and genes. The V and J calls and clone size are TCRdb's, not the authors'. A total of about 590,000 distinct CDR3 sequences appear in this sample, 14% of them only once. The ten most abundant clones make up around 7% of the sample.

The CDR3 goes from the cysteine to the phenylalanine over 16 residues. Of all the DNA, just the CDR3 is kept, 48 bases in frame from base 1. The germline V gene yields MNHNS for CDR1 and SASEGT for CDR2. The V and J ends are trimmed by 3 bases and 3 bases, leaving 15 bases between them. The receptor comes from a woman under 30 with Graves' ophthalmopathy. Specimen: blood. The V gene is TRBV6-1 and the J gene is TRBJ1-3, and possibly TRBD1, on 6 matching bases. The sequence in DNA is TGTGCCAGCAGTGAGGGGGGGGGGGCAGGTGGAAACACCATATATTTT. Translation gives CASSEGGGAGGNTIYF.